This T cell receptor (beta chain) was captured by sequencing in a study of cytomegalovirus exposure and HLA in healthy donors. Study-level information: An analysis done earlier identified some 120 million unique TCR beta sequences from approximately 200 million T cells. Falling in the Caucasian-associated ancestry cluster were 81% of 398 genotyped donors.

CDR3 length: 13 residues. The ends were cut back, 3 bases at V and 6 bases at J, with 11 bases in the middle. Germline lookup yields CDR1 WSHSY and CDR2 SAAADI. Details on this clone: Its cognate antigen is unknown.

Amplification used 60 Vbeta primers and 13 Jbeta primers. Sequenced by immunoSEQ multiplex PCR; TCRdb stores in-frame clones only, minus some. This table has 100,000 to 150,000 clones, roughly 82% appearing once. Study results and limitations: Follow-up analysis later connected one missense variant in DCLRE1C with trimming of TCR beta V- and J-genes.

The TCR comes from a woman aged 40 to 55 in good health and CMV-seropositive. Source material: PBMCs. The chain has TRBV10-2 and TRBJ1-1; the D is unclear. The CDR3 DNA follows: TGCGCCAGCAGTGACACATCCCCCTCTGAAGCTTTCTTT. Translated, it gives CASSDTSPSEAFF.